The 18 T cell receptor beta chains below were found in one sample sequenced in a study of Ad26.COV2.S vaccination and SARS-CoV-2 variants. Data came from immunoSEQ multiplex PCR; TCRdb stores just in-frame clones and leaves some out. This sample has under 600,000 clones, with roughly nine tenths found just once. Sample treatment: roughly 18 received Ad26.COV2.S at low or high dose, single or two shots; about 5 received placebo; per-sample allocation not given. At day 63 after the first vaccine or placebo injection, samples were drawn. Sequenced material: peripheral blood, taken in a trial of Ad26.COV2.S vaccine versus placebo. The receptors were gathered from a person aged 18 to 59 who received the Ad26.COV2.S COVID-19 vaccine or a placebo.

The J gene is TRBJ2-3, the V gene TRBV6-5; TRBD1 matches at 8 bases. The V and J ends lost 7 bases and 3 bases, in that order; junction bases with no gene match: 9. CDR3 length: 15 amino acids. Germline values: CDR1 MNHEY, CDR2 SVGAGI. CDR3 nucleotides: TGTGCCAGCATTAGAGGACAGGGAGTGACAGATACGCAGTATTTT. Translating gives CASIRGQGVTDTQYF.

The V and J genes are TRBV12-5 and TRBJ2-1; TRBD2 matches 7 bases. Germline loops: CDR1 LGHNT, CDR2 FRNRAP. V gave up 0 bases and J gave up 0 bases; unmatched junction bases: 5. The CDR3 is made up of 17 amino acids. CDR3 sequence reads: CASGLVGEGFSYNEQFF. CDR3 in DNA: TGTGCTAGTGGTTTGGTAGGGGAGGGATTCTCCTACAATGAGCAGTTCTTC. The complete variable domain, with remaining parts taken from reference TRBV12-5 and TRBJ2-1, reads DARVTQTPRHKVTEMGQEVTMRCQPILGHNTVFWYRQTMMQGLELLAYFRNRAPLDDSGMPKDRFSAEMPDATLATLKIQPSEPRDSAVYFCASGLVGEGFSYNEQFFGPGTRLTVL.

Details on this clone: Germline is not matched at one junction end, which may reflect a read error. This rearrangement joins TRBV3-1 (or the pseudogene TRBV3-2) to TRBJ2-1; 7 bases fit TRBD2. Germline CDR1 and CDR2: LGHDT and YNNKEL (reference sequence). The CDR3 contains 13 residues. The CDR3, as DNA: TGTGCCAGCAGCCAAGATACGCGGGGGACGGAGATCTTC. Its translation is CASSQDTRGTEIF.

This chain uses TRBV5-4 with TRBJ2-1; 8 nucleotides match TRBD1. Looked up from germline, CDR1 is SGHNT and CDR2 is YYREEE (reference sequence). V lost 2 bases, J lost 6 bases, and 10 bases stayed unmatched. There are 16 residues in the CDR3. The CDR3 here is CASSLGIGTGINEQFF. The CDR3, as DNA: TGTGCCAGCAGCTTAGGGATCGGGACAGGTATCAATGAGCAGTTCTTC.

This clone was detected once. This sequence joins TRBV3-1 (or the pseudogene TRBV3-2) and TRBJ2-5; 9 bases fit TRBD2. Germline V gene lookup returns CDR1 LGHDT and CDR2 YNNKEL (reference sequence). The CDR3 extends over 15 amino acids. V dropped 4 bases and J dropped 2; count of bases not matched to a gene: 5. In DNA, the CDR3 is TGTGCCAGCAGCCGGATAGCGGGGGAGCAAGAGACCCAGTACTTC. Residues: CASSRIAGEQETQYF.

The rearrangement uses TRBV4-3 and TRBJ2-1; D not certain. There are 12 residues in the CDR3. Deletions cut 9 bases from V and 8 bases from J, with 14 bases between. The germline gives CDR1 LGHNA, CDR2 YSLEER. CDR3 sequence reads: CARDRLGDEQFF. CDR3 bases: TGCGCCAGAGATCGGCTCGGCGATGAGCAGTTCTTC.

The CDR3 DNA reads as TGTGCCAGCAGCTTGTTCGTGGGGGAAGGATACGAGCAGTACTTC. Its protein is CASSLFVGEGYEQYF. The rearrangement uses TRBV7-9 and TRBJ2-7, with D perhaps TRBD1 or TRBD2 (5 bases each). V dropped 3 bases and J dropped 4 bases, with 16 bases sitting between them. This CDR3 is built from 15 residues. From germline, CDR1 is SEHNR and CDR2 FQNEAQ (reference sequence).

This clone occurred once. The gene calls are TRBV28 and TRBJ2-7, with 7 bases aligning to TRBD2. The CDR3 runs 16 residues. V was pared by 3 bases and J by 5 bases, with 13 bases of the junction left unmatched. CDR1 is MDHEN and CDR2 is SYDVKM in the germline V gene. Here the CDR3 reads CASSLGWRERIHEQYF. The CDR3 nucleotides are TGTGCCAGCAGTTTGGGTTGGCGGGAGCGGATCCACGAGCAGTACTTC.

CDR3: CASGNSGEPLEQYF. CDR3 nucleotide sequence: TGTGCCAGCGGGAATAGTGGAGAACCCCTCGAGCAGTACTTC. The chain has TRBV6-5 and TRBJ2-7; D gene uncertain. V gave up 8 bases and J gave up 6 bases, with 20 bases separating them. Germline values: CDR1 MNHEY, CDR2 SVGAGI. There are 14 residues in the CDR3.

The chain carries TRBV2 and TRBJ2-7; 9 positions match TRBD2. The length of the CDR3 is 14 residues. From germline, CDR1 is SNHLY and CDR2 FYNNEI. V lost 9 bases, J lost 0 bases, and 6 bases stayed unmatched. The CDR3 nucleotides are TGTGCCAGTGATAGCGGGGGCTCCTCCTACGAGCAGTACTTC. Protein: CASDSGGSSYEQYF.

The chain has TRBV6-1 and TRBJ1-2; D gene unclear. The V end was cut by 0 bases, the J end by 3 bases, with 5 bases between. The CDR3 is 13 residues long. CDR1 is MNHNS and CDR2 is SASEGT in the germline V gene. As DNA, the CDR3 is TGTGCCAGCAGTGAAGCGCTTCACTATGGCTACACCTTC. Translation gives CASSEALHYGYTF.

The rearrangement joins TRBV10-3 to TRBJ2-7; 8 bases align to TRBD1. The CDR3 runs 14 residues. V dropped 10 bases and J dropped 3; count of bases not matched to a gene: 11. Germline V CDR1 and CDR2: ENHRY, SYGVKD. CDR3 protein: CATAGQGDYYEQYF. In DNA, the CDR3 is TGTGCCACCGCTGGACAGGGAGACTACTACGAGCAGTACTTC.

CDR3 DNA sequence: TGTGCCAGTAGGGGTTCAGGGGTCGTACCTACCAAGCAGTACTTC. This encodes CASRGSGVVPTKQYF. The rearrangement uses TRBV19 and TRBJ2-7; perhaps TRBD1 as D (6 bases). The CDR3 runs 15 residues. Germline loops: CDR1 LNHDA, CDR2 SQIVND (reference sequence). V lost 6 bases and J 8 bases, leaving 23 bases between the germline ends.

The genes are TRBV10-3 and TRBJ1-5; D may be TRBD1 (5 bases). V was shortened by 0 bases and J by 4 bases, with 10 bases between the two germline ends. This CDR3 region has 15 residues. CDR1 is ENHRY and CDR2 is SYGVKD in the germline V gene. For the CDR3, the DNA is TGTGCCATCAGTGAGTCGGGACGGCTAAATCAGCCCCAGCATTTT. Translation: CAISESGRLNQPQHF.

This clone came up once. The chain couples TRBV28 to TRBJ1-2; D remains ambiguous. Germline V gene lookup returns CDR1 MDHEN and CDR2 SYDVKM. Trimming removed 2 bases at V and 5 bases at J, with 15 bases between. The CDR3 covers 15 residues. CDR3 DNA: TGTGCCAGCAGTTTACGAGGCACTTTAAATTATGGCTACACCTTC. Its protein is CASSLRGTLNYGYTF.

The chain employs TRBV11-2 and TRBJ2-7; 8 nucleotides line up with TRBD2. Germline CDR1 is SGHAT and CDR2 is FQNNGV. Germline trimming cut 4 bases from V and 2 bases from J; bases unmatched to any gene: 10. The CDR3 loop spans 16 amino acids. The CDR3 region has the DNA TGTGCCAGCAGCTCCCAACATATAGCGGGAACCTACGAGCAGTACTTC. Its protein product is CASSSQHIAGTYEQYF.

The genes are TRBV5-4 and TRBJ2-3, with TRBD2 matching 9 bases. The CDR3 totals 18 residues. Germline CDR1 reads SGHNT; CDR2 reads YYREEE (reference sequence). V lost 0 bases, J lost 4 bases, and 12 bases stayed unmatched. Here the CDR3 reads CASSLDGSASGVADTQYF. The CDR3 coding sequence is TGTGCCAGCAGCTTGGACGGGTCGGCTAGCGGGGTTGCAGATACGCAGTATTTT.

This chain uses TRBV4-2 with TRBJ1-5; possible D gene TRBD1, 5 bases. There are 15 residues in the CDR3. From germline, CDR1 is LGHNA and CDR2 YNFKEQ. The ends were cut back, 0 bases at V and 4 bases at J, with 10 bases in the middle. CDR3 bases: TGTGCCAGCAGCCAAGAGAAACAGGTAAATCAGCCCCAGCATTTT. This sequence encodes CASSQEKQVNQPQHF.